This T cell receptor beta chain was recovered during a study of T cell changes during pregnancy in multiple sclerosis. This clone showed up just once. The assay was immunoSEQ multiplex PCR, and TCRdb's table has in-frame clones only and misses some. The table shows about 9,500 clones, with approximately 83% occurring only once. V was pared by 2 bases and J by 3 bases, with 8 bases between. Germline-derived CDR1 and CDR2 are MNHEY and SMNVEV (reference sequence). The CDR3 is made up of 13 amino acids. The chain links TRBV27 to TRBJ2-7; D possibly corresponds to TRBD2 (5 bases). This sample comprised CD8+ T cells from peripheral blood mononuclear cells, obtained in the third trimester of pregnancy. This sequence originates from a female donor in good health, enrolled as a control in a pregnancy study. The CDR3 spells CASSLLAYYEQYF. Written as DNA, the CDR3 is TGTGCCAGCAGTTTACTAGCCTACTACGAGCAGTACTTC.